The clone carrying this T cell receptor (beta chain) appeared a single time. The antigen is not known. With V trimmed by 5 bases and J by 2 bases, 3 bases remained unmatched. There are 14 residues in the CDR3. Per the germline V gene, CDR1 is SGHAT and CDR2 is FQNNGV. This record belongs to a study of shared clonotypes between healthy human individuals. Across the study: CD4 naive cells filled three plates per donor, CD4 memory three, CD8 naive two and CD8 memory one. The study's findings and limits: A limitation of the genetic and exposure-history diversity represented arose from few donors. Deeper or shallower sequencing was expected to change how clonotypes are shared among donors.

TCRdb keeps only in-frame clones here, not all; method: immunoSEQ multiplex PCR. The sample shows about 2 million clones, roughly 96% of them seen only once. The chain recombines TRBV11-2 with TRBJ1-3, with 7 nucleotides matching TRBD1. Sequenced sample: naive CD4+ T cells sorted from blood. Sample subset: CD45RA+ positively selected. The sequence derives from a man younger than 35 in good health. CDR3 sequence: CASSQQGTGNTIYF. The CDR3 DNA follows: TGTGCCAGCAGCCAACAGGGGACTGGAAACACCATATATTTT.